The 21 T cell receptor beta chains below were found in one sample sequenced in a study of technical replicates of blood from several donors. Profiling relied on immunoSEQ multiplex PCR, and the TCRdb table lists in-frame clones only, not all of them. The table lists roughly 90,000 clones, about 90% of them singletons. Sequenced material: T cells isolated from PBMCs. These receptors were taken from a human donor in good health.

The chain links TRBV28 to TRBJ2-6; D possibly corresponds to TRBD2 (6 bases). V dropped 7 bases and J dropped 1 base, with 23 bases sitting between them. The CDR3 is 19 amino acids. Germline-derived CDR1 and CDR2 are MDHEN and SYDVKM. Here the CDR3 reads CASITRRRVPLSGANVLTF. DNA for the CDR3: TGTGCCAGCATCACCCGGCGGAGGGTACCTCTTTCTGGGGCCAACGTCCTGACTTTC. Variable domain in full (rest from reference TRBV28 and TRBJ2-6): DVKVTQSSRYLVKRTGEKVFLECVQDMDHENMFWYRQDPGLGLRLIYFSYDVKMKEKGDIPEGYSVSREKKERFSLILESASTNQTSMYLCASITRRRVPLSGANVLTFGAGSRLTVL.

The chain employs TRBV28 and TRBJ1-4; 8 bases line up with TRBD1. The CDR3 runs 14 residues. Unmatched junction bases numbered 4, after V lost 2 bases and J lost 8 bases. CDR1 is MDHEN, CDR2 SYDVKM, per germline. CDR3 amino acids: CASSLGQGREKLFF. CDR3 in DNA: TGTGCCAGCAGTTTAGGACAGGGTCGGGAAAAACTGTTTTTT.

The J gene is TRBJ2-7, the V gene TRBV5-4, with D possibly matching TRBD2 (7 bases). Looked up from germline, CDR1 is SGHNT and CDR2 is YYREEE (reference sequence). V was cut by 4 bases and J by 9 bases, with 23 bases left in between. The CDR3 runs to 15 residues. CDR3 DNA: TGTGCCAGCAGCCCTACGGGCAGCGGGGTAGGGGGGCAGTACTTC. It translates to CASSPTGSGVGGQYF.

This chain links TRBV5-4 with TRBJ2-2; 10 bases fit TRBD1. The CDR3 runs to 15 residues. The germline CDR1 and CDR2 sequences are SGHNT and YYREEE (reference sequence). J gave up 4 bases and V 5 bases, and 5 bases lay outside the gene matches. CDR3 residues: CASSTRDRGTGELFF. The CDR3 DNA reads as TGTGCCAGCAGTACCCGGGACAGGGGCACCGGGGAGCTGTTTTTT. Full variable domain (remainder filled in from reference TRBV5-4 and TRBJ2-2): ETGVTQSPTHLIKTRGQQVTLRCSSQSGHNTVSWYQQALGQGPQFIFQYYREEENGRGNFPPRFSGLQFPNYSSELNVNALELDDSALYLCASSTRDRGTGELFFGEGSRLTVL.

This clone was detected only a few times. The chain uses TRBV28 and TRBJ1-1; a weak D match, TRBD1 (5 bases). The CDR3 length is 12 residues. V lost 4 bases and J 6 bases, leaving 9 bases between the germline ends. The V gene's germline CDR1 is MDHEN and CDR2 SYDVKM. The DNA of the CDR3 is TGTGCCAGCAGTTATAGGGGTTCTGAAGCTTTCTTT. Protein sequence: CASSYRGSEAFF.

The chain employs TRBV27 and TRBJ1-2; 7 bases align to TRBD1. V lost 5 bases, J lost 4 bases, and 10 bases stayed unmatched. The CDR3 consists of 15 residues. In germline, CDR1 is MNHEY, CDR2 SMNVEV (reference sequence). CDR3 amino acids: CASSVLPGQSYGYTF. CDR3 sequence (DNA): TGTGCCAGCAGTGTACTCCCGGGACAGTCCTATGGCTACACCTTC.

The genes are TRBV6-6 and TRBJ2-7, with D maybe TRBD2 (7 bases). V was cut by 5 bases and J by 5 bases, with 10 bases left in between. This CDR3 has 12 amino acids. Germline CDR1 MNHNY, CDR2 SVGAGI (reference sequence). The CDR3 protein is CASSVGGDEQYF. The CDR3 coding sequence is TGTGCCAGCAGTGTAGGGGGGGACGAGCAGTACTTC.

The chain combines TRBV4-1 with TRBJ2-2; 13 bases are shared with TRBD2. Per germline, CDR1 MGHRA and CDR2 YSYEKL. The CDR3 is made up of 18 amino acids. V lost 3 bases, J lost 4 bases, and 8 bases stayed unmatched. The CDR3 loop reads CASSHKYRLAGGTGELFF. The DNA of the CDR3 is TGCGCCAGCAGCCACAAATACAGACTAGCGGGAGGCACCGGGGAGCTGTTTTTT.

The V gene is TRBV7-6, the J gene TRBJ1-1; TRBD1 matches 8 bases. Trimming cost V 4 bases and J 4 bases; bases outside gene matches: 11. CDR3 size: 16 residues. Germline lookup yields CDR1 SGHVS and CDR2 FNYEAQ. CDR3 nucleotides: TGTGCCAGCAGCTCGTGGACAGGGATGGAGGGCACTGAAGCTTTCTTT. Translation: CASSSWTGMEGTEAFF.

V usage is TRBV5-1 and J usage is TRBJ1-2, with TRBD1 matching 7 bases. Germline V CDR1 and CDR2: SGHRS, YFSETQ. The CDR3 has 16 amino acids. The trim removed 4 bases at V and 4 bases at J, leaving 13 bases unmatched. DNA of the CDR3: TGCGCCAGCAGCCCCACCACCGGGACAGTATTCTATGGCTACACCTTC. As protein: CASSPTTGTVFYGYTF.

The chain recombines TRBV19 with TRBJ1-1; the D is unclear. The V gene lost 7 bases and the J gene lost 1 base, with 10 bases spanning the gap. Germline assignment: CDR1 LNHDA and CDR2 SQIVND (reference sequence). The CDR3 covers 13 residues. CDR3 DNA sequence: TGTGCCAGTACCGGACTGGGGAACACTGAAGCTTTCTTT. Translation: CASTGLGNTEAFF.

The J gene is TRBJ2-5, the V gene TRBV30, with 7 bases that match TRBD2. Judging by the DNA end, TRBJ2-7 fits better; the J call may be wrong. Germline values: CDR1 GTSNPN, CDR2 SVGIG (reference sequence). There are 14 residues in the CDR3. CDR3 amino acids: CAWSASGGAYEQYF. CDR3 nucleotide sequence: TGTGCCTGGAGTGCCTCGGGGGGAGCCTACGAGCAGTACTTC.

The chain employs TRBV27 and TRBJ2-7; 8 bases are a match to TRBD2. Unmatched junction bases numbered 9, after V lost 4 bases and J lost 4 bases. Germline V gene sequence: CDR1 MNHEY, CDR2 SMNVEV (reference sequence). The CDR3 runs to 15 residues. DNA of the CDR3: TGTGCCAGCAGTTCCCAGACTAGCGTCTTTTACGAGCAGTACTTC. Its translation is CASSSQTSVFYEQYF.

The chain joins TRBV29-1 to TRBJ1-2; D may be TRBD1 (5 bases). There are 12 residues in the CDR3. Trimming shortened V by 6 bases and J by 6 bases, and 14 bases separated the two germline ends. Germline CDR1 reads SQVTM; CDR2 reads ANQGSEA. The CDR3 sequence: CSVGGGLNGYTF. The CDR3 bases are TGCAGCGTGGGGGGGGGATTAAATGGCTACACCTTC.

The rearrangement uses TRBV19 and TRBJ2-3; 8 bases line up with TRBD1. V trimming: 6 bases; J trimming: 1 base; junction bases outside the gene matches: 9. Germline loops: CDR1 LNHDA, CDR2 SQIVND (reference sequence). This CDR3 spans 16 amino acids. The CDR3 sequence is CASSIGQGQGTDTQYF. The DNA of the CDR3 is TGTGCCAGTAGCATCGGACAGGGCCAGGGCACAGATACGCAGTATTTT.

The CDR3 region is CASSPDRGSSYEQYF. The DNA of the CDR3 is TGTGCCAGCAGCCCAGACAGGGGAAGCTCCTACGAGCAGTACTTC. The rearrangement uses TRBV7-8 and TRBJ2-7; 8 bases map to TRBD1. V lost 5 bases to trimming and J lost 0 bases; unmatched junction nucleotides: 6. The germline CDR1 and CDR2 sequences are SGHVS and FQNEAQ. The CDR3 runs to 15 residues.

The chain is built from TRBV19 and TRBJ2-2; 7 bases agree with TRBD1. V lost 7 bases to trimming and J lost 5 bases; unmatched junction nucleotides: 10. Germline-derived CDR1 and CDR2 are LNHDA and SQIVND (reference sequence). The length of the CDR3 is 15 residues. The CDR3, as DNA: TGTGCCAGTAAAACAGGGGTAATTTCGACCGGGGAGCTGTTTTTT. Translating it yields CASKTGVISTGELFF. The variable domain in full, with the rest retrieved from reference TRBV19 and TRBJ2-2, is DGGITQSPKYLFRKEGQNVTLSCEQNLNHDAMYWYRQDPGQGLRLIYYSQIVNDFQKGDIAEGYSVSREKKESFPLTVTSAQKNPTAFYLCASKTGVISTGELFFGEGSRLTVL.

The chain joins TRBV25-1 to TRBJ2-2; D perhaps matches TRBD1 (5 bases). V was pared by 2 bases and J by 6 bases, with 13 bases between. CDR3 length equals 15 residues. From germline, CDR1 is MGHDK and CDR2 SYGVNS. The CDR3, as DNA: TGTGCCAGCAGTGAAATAGTGGGGCTGGCCGGGGAGCTGTTTTTT. This gives the protein CASSEIVGLAGELFF.

The chain recombines TRBV29-1 with TRBJ1-1, with 8 bases lining up with TRBD1. CDR1 SQVTM and CDR2 ANQGSEA come from the germline V gene. The CDR3 has 12 residues. V shed 7 bases and J 7 bases; nucleotides not matched to a gene: 8. The CDR3 loop is CSGQGTAFEAFF. The CDR3 bases are TGCAGCGGACAGGGGACAGCCTTTGAAGCTTTCTTT. Filled out from reference TRBV29-1 and TRBJ1-1, the complete variable domain reads SAVISQKPSRDICQRGTSLTIQCQVDSQVTMMFWYRQQPGQSLTLIATANQGSEATYESGFVIDKFPISRPNLTFSTLTVSNMSPEDSSIYLCSGQGTAFEAFFGQGTRLTVV.

The chain combines TRBV6-6 with TRBJ1-1; D is possibly TRBD1 (5 bases). Trimming shortened V by 7 bases and J by 3 bases, and 18 bases separated the two germline ends. From germline, CDR1 is MNHNY and CDR2 SVGAGI (reference sequence). This CDR3 has 15 residues. The CDR3 sequence: CASTGQEALYTEAFF. The CDR3 bases are TGTGCCAGCACAGGGCAGGAAGCCCTCTACACTGAAGCTTTCTTT.

The rearrangement links TRBV12-2 to TRBJ2-1; the table calls TRBD1, which could not be checked here. TRBV12-2 is reported as a pseudogene. This CDR3 spans 15 amino acids. In DNA, the CDR3 is TGTGCAAGTCGCTTAGAGTTATGTCAACAGGTTGTTAGGTTCTTC. Its translation: CASRLELCQQVVRFF.